The rows below give T cell receptor beta chains drawn from one sample of a study of blood T cells in healthy people across ages. TCRdb re-derived calls from the 5' RACE reads in MiXCR, one entry per CDR3 protein. Of about 1.4 million distinct CDR3 sequences in the sample, approximately 60% are singletons; the top ten hold 6.5% to 8%. Sequences were obtained from blood. All receptors come from a man between 18 and 29 years old in good health. Each CDR3 is given with its conserved first and last residue. D genes are given only for firm matches. Part of the rows lack a size; the others show once, few, many or a class for expanded clones.

cdr3_length,j_call,v_call,clone_size,d_call,cdr3_aa,cdr3_nt
15,TRBJ2-7,TRBV6-5,-,TRBD1,CASSRRDRISYEQYF,TGTGCCAGCAGCCGCCGGGACAGAATCTCCTACGAGCAGTACTTC
14,TRBJ2-2,TRBV20-1,-,-,CSANRDPNTGELFF,TGCAGTGCTAACCGGGACCCTAACACCGGGGAGCTGTTTTTT
14,TRBJ1-2,TRBV3-1,few,TRBD1,CASRLGQGSDGYTF,TGTGCCAGCAGACTGGGACAGGGGAGCGATGGCTACACCTTC
15,TRBJ1-2,TRBV4-1,few,TRBD1,CASSLVPGQGKGYTF,TGCGCCAGCAGCCTCGTCCCGGGACAGGGGAAGGGCTACACCTTC
18,TRBJ2-3,TRBV20-1,-,TRBD2,CSAHTGLAGGPSTDTQYF,TGCAGTGCGCACACTGGACTAGCGGGAGGGCCCAGCACAGATACGCAGTATTTT
17,TRBJ1-1,TRBV20-1,-,-,CSASLDVGRRMNTEAFF,TGCAGTGCTAGCCTGGATGTAGGACGAAGAATGAACACTGAAGCTTTCTTT
15,TRBJ2-1,TRBV15,-,-,CATSLTPGGYNEQFF,TGTGCCACCAGTCTTACTCCCGGTGGTTACAATGAGCAGTTCTTC
14,TRBJ2-3,TRBV4-3,-,-,CASSQGLTTDTQYF,TGCGCCAGCAGCCAAGGCCTTACCACAGATACGCAGTATTTT
15,TRBJ2-5,TRBV2,few,-,CASSVPGREAETQYF,TGTGCCAGCAGTGTACCCGGGAGAGAGGCAGAGACCCAGTACTTC
12,TRBJ2-1,TRBV7-9,-,-,CASSAGPSTQFF,TGTGCCAGCAGCGCGGGACCATCGACGCAGTTCTTC
16,TRBJ2-5,TRBV4-1,-,-,CASTYSPGTPKETQYF,TGCGCCAGCACCTATTCCCCCGGGACACCTAAAGAGACCCAGTACTTC
14,TRBJ2-5,TRBV7-2,-,-,CASSLGLDIETQYF,TGTGCCAGCAGCTTGGGTTTGGATATAGAGACCCAGTACTTC
13,TRBJ2-7,TRBV7-9,once,TRBD1,CASRPRQGYEQYF,TGTGCCAGCAGGCCGAGACAGGGCTACGAGCAGTACTTC
13,TRBJ2-1,TRBV29-1,-,-,CSVEVAPYNEQFF,TGCAGCGTTGAGGTAGCCCCCTACAATGAGCAGTTCTTC
13,TRBJ2-1,TRBV29-1,few,TRBD2,CSVGLAGVYEQFF,TGCAGCGTCGGACTAGCGGGAGTCTATGAGCAGTTCTTC
14,TRBJ1-1,TRBV18,-,-,CASTKPGVNTEAFF,TGTGCCAGCACCAAGCCAGGGGTGAACACTGAAGCTTTCTTT
16,TRBJ2-7,TRBV9,-,TRBD1,CASSVLRQGYSYEQYF,TGTGCCAGCAGCGTATTAAGACAGGGCTACTCCTACGAGCAGTACTTC
14,TRBJ2-3,TRBV20-1,few,-,CSASTGISTDTQYF,TGCAGTGCTAGTACCGGGATCAGCACAGATACGCAGTATTTT
12,TRBJ1-2,TRBV27,few,-,CASRGINYGYTF,TGTGCTAGCAGGGGAATAAACTATGGCTACACCTTC
15,TRBJ2-3,TRBV13,once,-,CASSPFGTGTDTQYF,TGTGCCAGCAGCCCCTTTGGGACTGGCACAGATACGCAGTATTTT
16,TRBJ1-1,TRBV14,-,-,CASSQPDSRWNTEAFF,TGTGCCAGCAGCCAGCCTGACAGTCGCTGGAACACTGAAGCTTTCTTT
11,TRBJ2-4,TRBV6-5,-,-,CASRALGEQYF,TGTGCCTCAAGGGCCCTTGGGGAGCAGTACTTC
16,TRBJ2-3,TRBV7-9,-,-,CASSFSSQGSADTQYF,TGTGCCAGCAGCTTCTCGAGTCAGGGGTCAGCAGATACGCAGTATTTT
17,TRBJ2-3,TRBV14,-,-,CASGQDNDYSPTDTQYF,TGTGCCAGCGGCCAAGATAACGATTATTCGCCCACAGATACGCAGTATTTT
11,TRBJ1-2,TRBV20-1,-,-,CSARGGEVYTF,TGCAGTGCTAGAGGCGGGGAGGTATACACCTTC
14,TRBJ2-7,TRBV6-6,-,-,CTSSYGTVFYEQYF,TGTACCAGCAGTTACGGGACGGTGTTTTACGAGCAGTACTTC
14,TRBJ2-7,TRBV4-1,-,-,CACRPKDKPYEQYF,TGCGCCTGCAGACCGAAAGACAAACCCTACGAGCAGTACTTC
15,TRBJ2-3,TRBV12-3/TRBV12-4,-,-,CASSLLRGHTDTQYF,TGTGCCAGCAGTTTATTGCGGGGGCACACAGATACGCAGTATTTT
14,TRBJ2-3,TRBV11-2,-,-,CANSLEDSTDTQYF,TGTGCCAACAGCTTAGAAGATAGCACAGATACGCAGTATTTT
17,TRBJ1-4,TRBV7-2,-,TRBD1,CASSLHGTGTGDEKLFF,TGTGCCAGCAGCTTACACGGGACCGGGACAGGGGATGAAAAACTGTTTTTT
14,TRBJ2-3,TRBV12-3/TRBV12-4,few,TRBD1,CASSPGTGGDTQYF,TGTGCCAGCAGTCCCGGGACAGGGGGAGATACGCAGTATTTT
14,TRBJ1-4,TRBV7-2,-,-,CASSPLGSGEKLFF,TGTGCCAGCAGCCCCCTGGGGTCGGGTGAAAAACTGTTTTTT
15,TRBJ2-1,TRBV7-9,-,TRBD2,CATPGGTSGYNEQFF,TGTGCAACTCCTGGGGGGACTAGCGGTTACAATGAGCAGTTCTTC
13,TRBJ2-6,TRBV20-1,-,-,CSARVPGANVLTF,TGCAGTGCTAGGGTCCCTGGGGCCAACGTCCTGACTTTC
16,TRBJ2-1,TRBV6-6,-,TRBD1,CASSYNLDRDDNEQFF,TGTGCCAGCAGTTACAACTTGGACAGGGACGACAATGAGCAGTTCTTC
14,TRBJ2-2,TRBV15,-,-,CATSRVGRTGELFF,TGTGCCACCAGCAGAGTGGGTCGGACCGGGGAGCTGTTTTTT
16,TRBJ2-1,TRBV7-9,-,-,CANSLEVGSSYNEQFF,TGTGCCAACAGCTTAGAGGTGGGGAGCTCCTACAATGAGCAGTTCTTC
13,TRBJ2-5,TRBV6-2/TRBV6-3,-,-,CASSYYGVETQYF,TGTGCCAGCAGTTACTATGGGGTGGAGACCCAGTACTTC
15,TRBJ2-3,TRBV28,-,-,CASSVPTTSTDTQYF,TGTGCCAGCAGTGTCCCGACCACTAGCACAGATACGCAGTATTTT
16,TRBJ2-7,TRBV20-1,few,-,CSARDQGRQRLYEQYF,TGCAGTGCTAGAGATCAAGGTCGGCAGAGGCTCTACGAGCAGTACTTC
14,TRBJ1-5,TRBV7-2,-,-,CASSVASLNQPQHF,TGTGCCAGCAGCGTAGCATCTCTAAATCAGCCCCAGCATTTT
15,TRBJ1-5,TRBV7-2,once,TRBD1,CASSLSGRGLQPQHF,TGTGCCAGCAGCTTATCGGGGAGGGGGCTTCAGCCCCAGCATTTT